What follows are 10 T cell receptor beta chains derived from one specimen sequenced in a study of patients and donors after allogeneic stem cell transplantation. TCRdb re-called the RT-PCR reads through MiXCR, storing one row per CDR3 protein. The repertoire holds roughly 230,000 distinct CDR3 sequences, roughly 13% seen once, with around 10% in the top ten. Sequenced: blood, either unsorted or a sorted T cell fraction (not recorded which). These receptors were collected from a human donor who was either an allogeneic HSCT recipient or a stem cell or donor lymphocyte infusion donor (not recorded which). It is not recorded whose cells these are; they may come from a transplant donor.

This clonotype was recorded at least ten times. This chain links TRBV20-1 with TRBJ2-5; possible D gene TRBD2, 5 bases. This CDR3 has 12 amino acids. V was trimmed by 4 bases and J by 5 bases, leaving 11 bases between them. CDR1 and CDR2 (germline): DFQATT, SNEGSKA (reference sequence). CDR3 sequence: CSAIGPGETQYF. CDR3 DNA: TGCAGTGCTATTGGCCCGGGGGAGACCCAGTACTTC.

In this sample, this clonotype turned up a few times. The V and J genes are TRBV12-3 or TRBV12-4 and TRBJ2-1; 9 bases line up with TRBD1. V lost 2 bases to trimming and J lost 7 bases; unmatched junction nucleotides: 6. CDR3 size: 15 residues. This CDR3 reads CASSLSQGARNEQFF. CDR3 in DNA: TGTGCCAGCAGTTTATCACAGGGGGCGCGGAATGAGCAGTTCTTC.

The chain recombines TRBV11-1 with TRBJ2-4; 15 bases map to TRBD2. CDR1 is SGHAT, CDR2 FQDESV, per germline (reference sequence). The junction had 13 bases not matched to a gene; V was cut back by 1 base and J by 0 bases. The CDR3 is 22 residues long. The CDR3 reads CASSLVNRGLAGGQLAKNIQYF. The CDR3 DNA sequence: TGTGCCAGCAGCTTAGTGAACCGCGGACTAGCGGGAGGGCAGTTAGCCAAAAACATTCAGTACTTC. Using reference TRBV11-1 and TRBJ2-4 for the parts outside the CDR3, the full variable domain is EAEVAQSPRYKITEKSQAVAFWCDPISGHATLYWYRQILGQGPELLVQFQDESVVDDSQLPKDRFSAERLKGVDSTLKIQPAELGDSAMYLCASSLVNRGLAGGQLAKNIQYFGAGTRLSVL.

This clonotype was observed a handful of times. The chain couples TRBV5-1 to TRBJ2-5; TRBD1 aligns across 7 bases. This CDR3 comprises 15 residues. V lost 1 base, J lost 2 bases, and 5 bases stayed unmatched. Per the germline V gene, CDR1 is SGHRS and CDR2 is YFSETQ. CDR3 residues: CASSLNKGAQETQYF. The CDR3 region has the DNA TGCGCCAGCAGCTTGAACAAGGGGGCTCAAGAGACCCAGTACTTC.

There are many counts of this clonotype. The gene calls are TRBV3-1 and TRBJ2-7; TRBD2 matches 11 bases. J gave up 4 bases and V 4 bases, and 6 bases lay outside the gene matches. In germline, CDR1 is LGHDT, CDR2 YNNKEL (reference sequence). CDR3 length: 15 residues. The CDR3 DNA reads TGTGCCAGCAGCCTTTTCGGGACTAGCGGATACGAGCAGTACTTC. Translation: CASSLFGTSGYEQYF.

The rearrangement joins TRBV7-3 to TRBJ2-1; 7 bases are shared with TRBD2. This CDR3 is built from 14 residues. Germline trimming cut 1 base from V and 13 bases from J; bases unmatched to any gene: 10. CDR1 is SGHTA, CDR2 FQGTGA, per germline. The chain's CDR3 is CASSLMAGDPRQFF. The CDR3 nucleotides are TGTGCCAGCAGCTTAATGGCGGGAGACCCCCGCCAGTTCTTC.

The chain has TRBV24-1 and TRBJ2-2; D possibly corresponds to TRBD2 (5 bases). V dropped 11 bases and J dropped 8 bases, with 11 bases sitting between them. CDR3 length equals 11 residues. Germline V gives CDR1 KGHDR, CDR2 SFDVKD. The CDR3 coding sequence is TGTGCCAGTGATCCGGGGGGGGAGCTGTTTTTT. Translated, it gives CASDPGGELFF.

The chain is built from TRBV12-3 or TRBV12-4 and TRBJ2-3; 8 nucleotides agree with TRBD2. V shed 3 bases, J shed 5 bases, and the junction held 4 bases outside the gene matches. The CDR3 sequence is 14 residues long. CDR3 bases: TGTGCCAGCAGTTTGATCGCGGGAGGAGATACGCAGTATTTT. This codes for CASSLIAGGDTQYF.

The V gene is TRBV9, the J gene TRBJ1-2, with D tentatively TRBD1 (5 bases). CDR1 is SGDLS and CDR2 is YYNGEE in the germline V gene. Trimming pared 2 bases from V and 4 bases from J, leaving 15 bases between. The CDR3 length is 15 residues. DNA for the CDR3: TGTGCCAGCAGCGTTAGCAGGGCCTCTGGCTATGGCTACACCTTC. Encoded protein: CASSVSRASGYGYTF.

V and J are TRBV18 and TRBJ1-6; no clear D gene. The germline gives CDR1 KGHSH, CDR2 LQKENI. The CDR3 runs 14 residues. Trimming stripped 6 bases from V and 10 bases from J, with 16 bases between. This chain's CDR3 is CASSSAPSGSPLHF. CDR3 in DNA: TGTGCCAGCTCTTCGGCCCCCAGCGGCTCACCCCTCCACTTT.